The 29 T cell receptor beta chains in this list originate from one sample, sequenced in a study of cytotoxic CD8 clonotypes in ibrutinib-treated CLL. Method: immunoSEQ multiplex PCR; TCRdb's copy keeps in-frame clones and lacks some. Here the sample spans 15,000 to 20,000 clones, approximately 67% being singletons. Sequenced material: PBMCs, taken before ibrutinib treatment. These receptor sequences come from a human donor with chronic lymphocytic leukemia.

CDR3 protein: CASRGDTGDTGELFF. CDR3 DNA: TGTGCCAGCAGGGGAGACACAGGGGACACCGGGGAGCTGTTTTTT. The chain uses TRBV2 and TRBJ2-2, with 7 positions matching TRBD1. The V and J ends lost 6 bases and 3 bases, in that order; junction bases with no gene match: 7. The CDR3 has 15 residues. Germline V gives CDR1 SNHLY, CDR2 FYNNEI.

The chain employs TRBV19 and TRBJ1-5; D possibly corresponds to TRBD1 (5 bases). Germline V lookup: CDR1 LNHDA, CDR2 SQIVND (reference sequence). The CDR3 is 17 amino acids. V was trimmed by 0 bases and J by 0 bases, leaving 12 bases between them. For the CDR3, the DNA is TGTGCCAGTAGTATAGATCTGCCAGGGCCTAGCAATCAGCCCCAGCATTTT. It specifies CASSIDLPGPSNQPQHF.

The genes are TRBV5-4 and TRBJ2-1; 12 bases agree with TRBD2. The CDR3 covers 16 residues. The V gene's germline CDR1 is SGHNT and CDR2 YYREEE (reference sequence). V was pared by 3 bases and J by 2 bases, with 3 bases of the junction left unmatched. As DNA, the CDR3 is TGTGCCAGCAGCTCCAGGACTAGCGGGGCCTACAATGAGCAGTTCTTC. Its protein product is CASSSRTSGAYNEQFF.

This clone occurred a few times. The chain is built from TRBV2 and TRBJ1-4; 7 bases line up with TRBD1. Per germline, CDR1 SNHLY and CDR2 FYNNEI. The CDR3 contains 15 residues. V dropped 2 bases and J dropped 3; count of bases not matched to a gene: 3. The CDR3 DNA is TGTGCCAGCAGTGAACAGGGGGTGGCTAATGAAAAACTGTTTTTT. It codes for CASSEQGVANEKLFF.

The chain has TRBV28 and TRBJ2-5; tentative D call: TRBD2 (6 bases). Trimming took off 3 bases at V and 4 bases at J, with 18 bases between the two ends. Looked up from germline, CDR1 is MDHEN and CDR2 is SYDVKM. The CDR3 is 16 residues long. CDR3 DNA sequence: TGTGCCAGCAGTTTCTCGTTTTGGCCCGGGAGAGAGACCCAGTACTTC. Amino acids: CASSFSFWPGRETQYF. Full variable domain (remainder filled in from reference TRBV28 and TRBJ2-5): DVKVTQSSRYLVKRTGEKVFLECVQDMDHENMFWYRQDPGLGLRLIYFSYDVKMKEKGDIPEGYSVSREKKERFSLILESASTNQTSMYLCASSFSFWPGRETQYFGPGTRLLVL.

J is TRBJ2-5 and V is TRBV11-2; D is possibly TRBD1 (5 bases). CDR1 SGHAT and CDR2 FQNNGV come from the germline V gene. This CDR3 spans 13 amino acids. Trimming shortened V by 6 bases and J by 3 bases, and 11 bases separated the two germline ends. CDR3 residues: CASRSGQKETQYF. CDR3 DNA: TGTGCCAGCAGATCAGGACAAAAAGAGACCCAGTACTTC.

The chain recombines TRBV9 with TRBJ2-3; D not resolved. The CDR3 sequence is 11 residues long. The germline V gene encodes CDR1 SGDLS and CDR2 YYNGEE. V lost 2 bases and J 5 bases, leaving 3 bases between the germline ends. CDR3 amino acids: CASSVGDTQYF. CDR3 in DNA: TGTGCCAGCAGCGTGGGAGATACGCAGTATTTT.

The chain employs TRBV2 and TRBJ1-3, with D hard to call. This CDR3 spans 15 amino acids. Germline lookup yields CDR1 SNHLY and CDR2 FYNNEI. V dropped 7 bases and J dropped 2 bases, with 15 bases sitting between them. The CDR3 region has the DNA TGTGCCAGCACCCGGAGCAAAAGAGCTGGAAACACCATATATTTT. Amino acids: CASTRSKRAGNTIYF. Full variable domain (missing parts from reference TRBV2 and TRBJ1-3): EPEVTQTPSHQVTQMGQEVILRCVPISNHLYFYWYRQILGQKVEFLVSFYNNEISEKSEIFDDQFSVERPDGSNFTLKIRSTKLEDSAMYFCASTRSKRAGNTIYFGEGSWLTVV.

This sequence joins TRBV18 and TRBJ1-2; D call uncertain. Germline CDR1 and CDR2: KGHSH and LQKENI. With 1 base removed from V and 1 base from J, the gap between germline ends came to 13 bases. This CDR3 has 16 residues. The DNA for the CDR3 is TGTGCCAGCTCACCACTCCTCCAGTTCTTTAACTATGGCTACACCTTC. Translated: CASSPLLQFFNYGYTF. Looking up the rest from reference TRBV18 and TRBJ1-2 gives the full variable domain: NAGVMQNPRHLVRRRGQEARLRCSPMKGHSHVYWYRQLPEEGLKFMVYLQKENIIDESGMPKERFSAEFPKEGPSILRIQQVVRGDSAAYFCASSPLLQFFNYGYTFGSGTRLTVV.

The CDR3 is CASRDKGYVGQYF. The CDR3, as DNA: TGTGCCAGCAGGGATAAGGGCTATGTGGGGCAGTACTTC. The chain combines TRBV27 with TRBJ2-7; D remains unclear. The CDR3 is made up of 13 amino acids. Trimming stripped 6 bases from V and 9 bases from J, with 18 bases between. In germline, CDR1 is MNHEY, CDR2 SMNVEV (reference sequence).

This chain uses TRBV7-3 with TRBJ2-7, with D tentatively TRBD2 (5 bases). The germline V gene encodes CDR1 SGHTA and CDR2 FQGTGA. Deletions cut 6 bases from V and 4 bases from J, with 16 bases between. The CDR3 extends over 14 amino acids. This CDR3 is CASRDPTEGYEQYF. In DNA form, the CDR3 reads TGTGCCAGCAGGGACCCGACCGAGGGATACGAGCAGTACTTC.

The chain combines TRBV28 with TRBJ2-5; D is undetermined. The V gene's germline CDR1 is MDHEN and CDR2 SYDVKM. This CDR3 has 11 residues. V was pared by 8 bases and J by 0 bases, with 4 bases between. The CDR3 loop reads CASGNQETQYF. CDR3 DNA sequence: TGTGCCAGCGGCAACCAAGAGACCCAGTACTTC.

The J gene is TRBJ2-7, the V gene TRBV28; D uncertain. In germline, CDR1 is MDHEN, CDR2 SYDVKM. With 5 bases removed from V and 4 bases from J, the gap between germline ends came to 12 bases. The CDR3 length is 13 residues. As DNA, the CDR3 is TGTGCCAGCAGTCCCGACCCATATTACGAGCAGTACTTC. It encodes CASSPDPYYEQYF.

Only a few counts were recorded for this clone. The chain combines TRBV19 with TRBJ2-7; TRBD2 matches 7 bases. Trimming took 5 bases from V and 5 from J; bases not matched to a gene: 6. The CDR3 is 13 amino acids. CDR1 and CDR2 (germline): LNHDA, SQIVND (reference sequence). The CDR3, as DNA: TGTGCCAGTAGTCCTAGGGCGGGGGACGAGCAGTACTTC. It translates to CASSPRAGDEQYF.

The V gene is TRBV7-2, the J gene TRBJ2-4; 8 bases agree with TRBD2. Germline loops: CDR1 SGHTA, CDR2 FQGNSA. Trimming cost V 1 base and J 6 bases; bases outside gene matches: 11. The CDR3 spans 17 residues. The CDR3 sequence: CASSLVGQRGNGNIQYF. The CDR3, as DNA: TGTGCCAGCAGCTTAGTGGGTCAGCGGGGGAATGGAAACATTCAGTACTTC.

The chain combines TRBV18 with TRBJ1-3; 8 positions agree with TRBD1. The CDR3 is 16 amino acids. Unmatched junction bases numbered 6, after V lost 2 bases and J lost 3 bases. The V gene's germline CDR1 is KGHSH and CDR2 LQKENI. The CDR3 spells CASSPNQGAGGNTIYF. CDR3 nucleotide sequence: TGTGCCAGCTCACCAAATCAGGGGGCTGGTGGAAACACCATATATTTT.

The chain joins TRBV28 to TRBJ1-3; weak D call: TRBD1 (5 bases). Trimming took 2 bases from V and 4 from J, leaving 12 bases between them. The CDR3 is 15 amino acids. Germline V lookup: CDR1 MDHEN, CDR2 SYDVKM. CDR3 in amino acids: CASSLVWGVGNTIYF. DNA for the CDR3: TGTGCCAGCAGTTTAGTCTGGGGGGTAGGAAACACCATATATTTT.

This chain connects TRBV7-9 to TRBJ1-2, with TRBD1 matching over 9 bases. J gave up 13 bases and V 1 base, and 7 bases lay outside the gene matches. The CDR3 totals 13 residues. CDR1 SEHNR and CDR2 FQNEAQ come from the germline V gene (reference sequence). CDR3 protein: CASSLGLQGAATF. In DNA form, the CDR3 reads TGTGCCAGCAGCTTAGGGTTACAGGGGGCGGCCACCTTC.

This clone was seen a handful of times. The V call is TRBV5-1, the J call TRBJ2-2; D gene ambiguous. The CDR3 runs 12 residues. Germline CDR1 and CDR2: SGHRS and YFSETQ. The V end lost 2 bases, the J end lost 7 bases, and 6 bases lay between the germline ends. DNA for the CDR3: TGCGCCAGCAGCTTAGGCAGCGGGGAGCTGTTTTTT. Translated: CASSLGSGELFF.

The chain links TRBV7-9 to TRBJ2-5; 7 nucleotides line up with TRBD1. The germline V gene has CDR1 SEHNR and CDR2 FQNEAQ (reference sequence). The V segment lost 5 bases and the J segment 1 base; nucleotides outside the gene matches: 7. The CDR3 spans 15 residues. The CDR3 sequence: CASSPGQSVQETQYF. The CDR3 DNA sequence: TGTGCCAGCAGCCCGGGACAGTCCGTCCAAGAGACCCAGTACTTC.

This clone was counted a few times. The chain carries TRBV6-1 and TRBJ1-2; D is unclear. CDR3 length: 15 residues. Per the germline V gene, CDR1 is MNHNS and CDR2 is SASEGT. Trimming stripped 0 bases from V and 0 bases from J, with 8 bases between. The CDR3 loop is CASSEAGLTNYGYTF. DNA of the CDR3: TGTGCCAGCAGTGAAGCAGGGCTGACTAACTATGGCTACACCTTC.

CDR3 in DNA: TGTGCCAGCAGCTTTAGCGGGGGGGCACATACGCAGTATTTT. Its protein is CASSFSGGAHTQYF. The chain has TRBV7-8 and TRBJ2-3; 11 bases fit TRBD2. The CDR3 length is 14 residues. J gave up 7 bases and V 3 bases, and 3 bases lay outside the gene matches. CDR1 and CDR2 from the germline V gene are SGHVS and FQNEAQ.

V gene TRBV7-3 combines with J gene TRBJ2-7; perhaps D is TRBD1 or TRBD2 (5 bases each). Germline lookup yields CDR1 SGHTA and CDR2 FQGTGA. V was cut by 3 bases and J by 3 bases, with 12 bases left in between. The CDR3 contains 14 residues. The CDR3 spells CASSFFPGLYEQYF. The CDR3 region has the DNA TGTGCCAGCAGCTTTTTTCCGGGGCTCTACGAGCAGTACTTC.

The chain carries TRBV2 and TRBJ2-5; 11 positions match TRBD2. CDR1 is SNHLY, CDR2 FYNNEI, per germline. V was clipped by 4 bases and J by 4 bases; unmatched bases: 2. The CDR3 contains 14 residues. The DNA of the CDR3 is TGTGCCAGCAGTGGTAGCGGGGGGGGAGAGACCCAGTACTTC. Its translation: CASSGSGGGETQYF. The whole variable domain, filled in from reference TRBV2 and TRBJ2-5, reads EPEVTQTPSHQVTQMGQEVILRCVPISNHLYFYWYRQILGQKVEFLVSFYNNEISEKSEIFDDQFSVERPDGSNFTLKIRSTKLEDSAMYFCASSGSGGGETQYFGPGTRLLVL.

This clone was observed a few times. The chain is built from TRBV7-3 and TRBJ2-7; D might be TRBD2 (5 bases). V was shortened by 4 bases and J by 5 bases, with 15 bases between the two germline ends. In germline, CDR1 is SGHTA, CDR2 FQGTGA. This CDR3 comprises 14 residues. The CDR3 protein is CASSSSGYGNEQYF. CDR3 in DNA: TGTGCCAGCAGCTCTTCGGGGTATGGTAACGAGCAGTACTTC.

This clone is labeled medium-sized (0.01 to 0.1%). The chain carries TRBV10-3 and TRBJ2-1, with D hard to call. Germline V gene data show CDR1 as ENHRY and CDR2 as SYGVKD. This CDR3 is 14 amino acids long. V lost 6 bases, J lost 0 bases, and 9 bases lay in between. DNA for the CDR3: TGTGCCATCAGGAGAGGTAGCTCCTACAATGAGCAGTTCTTC. Translating it yields CAIRRGSSYNEQFF.

The chain combines TRBV6-4 with TRBJ2-5; D is unresolved. The germline V gene encodes CDR1 MRHNA and CDR2 SNTAGT. The ends were cut back, 5 bases at V and 7 bases at J, with 14 bases in the middle. The CDR3 sequence is 13 residues long. The chain's CDR3 is CASSQNTKGTQYF. The DNA for the CDR3 is TGTGCCAGCAGTCAGAACACGAAGGGGACCCAGTACTTC.

J is TRBJ1-2 and V is TRBV4-1; D may be TRBD1 (5 bases). The CDR3 extends over 16 amino acids. Germline V gives CDR1 MGHRA, CDR2 YSYEKL. Trimming took off 0 bases at V and 5 bases at J, with 16 bases between the two ends. CDR3 in amino acids: CASSQDGHPGRYGYTF. CDR3 DNA sequence: TGCGCCAGCAGCCAAGACGGACACCCCGGGAGGTATGGCTACACCTTC.

The chain links TRBV5-4 to TRBJ1-1, with unresolved D. Germline V gene lookup returns CDR1 SGHNT and CDR2 YYREEE (reference sequence). This CDR3 is 13 amino acids long. V lost 0 bases, J lost 5 bases, and 8 bases lay in between. DNA for the CDR3: TGTGCCAGCAGCTTGGGATGGGTTACTGAAGCTTTCTTT. Translated, it gives CASSLGWVTEAFF.